This TCR beta chain came from a study of technical replicates of blood from a few donors (dated by TCRdb to about 2017). Notes on this clone: It has no known antigen specificity. Qualities for individual bases were not recorded, and no much larger clone is one base off.

The protocol used for the library was the immunoSEQ multiplex PCR assay. TCRdb retrieved this table from immuneACCESS and kept in-frame rearrangements only. Not all clones are present; in checked studies, unresolved V genes account for under half, and no reason is known for the remainder. This sample holds some 60,000 clones; 85% to 90% were observed only once. The ten biggest clones cover 5.2% of the sample. The germline V gene encodes CDR1 ENHRY and CDR2 SYGVKD. For this chain, trimming is 5 bases at the V end and 2 bases at the J end, and the number of junction bases without a gene match is 8. The CDR3 covers 15 residues, taking in both the cysteine and the phenylalanine. Just the 45-base CDR3 DNA is kept, in frame starting at base 1.

The sample taken for sequencing was PBMCs. The rearranged segments are TRBV10-3 and TRBJ1-1; 7 bases in the middle match TRBD1. The source is a human donor in good health. Some clones in this sample may be carry-over from other donors' samples. The CDR3 in this case is CAISQQGIANTEAFF. Read as DNA, the sequence is TGTGCCATCAGTCAACAGGGGATAGCAAACACTGAAGCTTTCTTT.